This T cell receptor beta chain was sequenced during a study of response to subunit inactivated influenza vaccine. General study results and limits: T cells newly recruited by each seasonal influenza vaccination are few, the authors suggested.

This clonotype has ten or more counts. The antigen remains unidentified. One entry per CDR3 protein, called by TCRdb with MiXCR from the RT-PCR reads. The sample has fewer than 600,000 distinct CDR3 sequences; less than 7.5% are singletons. Sequencing was performed on PBMCs from blood, taken around 25 months after vaccination. This TCR was recovered from a man aged 50-75 years who received an inactivated influenza vaccine.

CDR3 region: CASSQAFDTFGIYGYTF. CDR3 coding DNA: TGCGCCAGCAGCCAAGCCTTTGACACCTTCGGTATCTATGGCTACACCTTC. V usage is TRBV4-3 and J usage is TRBJ1-2; D not certain. V was pared by 1 base and J by 4 bases, with 19 bases between. Germline V lookup: CDR1 LGHNA, CDR2 YSLEER. The CDR3 runs 17 residues.